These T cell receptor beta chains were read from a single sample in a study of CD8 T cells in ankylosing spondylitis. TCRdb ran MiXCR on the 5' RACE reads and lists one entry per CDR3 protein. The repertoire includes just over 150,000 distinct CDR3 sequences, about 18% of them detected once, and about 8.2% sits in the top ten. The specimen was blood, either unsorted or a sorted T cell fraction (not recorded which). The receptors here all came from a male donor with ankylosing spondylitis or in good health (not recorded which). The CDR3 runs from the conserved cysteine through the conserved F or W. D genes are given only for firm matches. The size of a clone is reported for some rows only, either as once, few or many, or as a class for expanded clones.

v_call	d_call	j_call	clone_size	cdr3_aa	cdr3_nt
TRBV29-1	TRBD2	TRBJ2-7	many	CSVDSSGRGDEQYF	TGCAGCGTTGATAGTAGCGGGAGAGGTGACGAGCAGTACTTC
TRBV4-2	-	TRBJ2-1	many	CASSQDQRDGILFF	TGTGCCAGCAGCCAAGATCAAAGGGACGGGATCCTGTTCTTC
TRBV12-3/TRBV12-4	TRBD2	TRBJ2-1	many	CASSPHPSGRNEQFF	TGTGCCAGCAGCCCCCACCCTAGCGGGAGGAATGAGCAGTTCTTC
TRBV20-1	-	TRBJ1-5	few	CCARTMVGRYGVNQPQHF	TGCTGTGCTAGAACAATGGTGGGAAGATACGGAGTCAATCAGCCCCAGCATTTT
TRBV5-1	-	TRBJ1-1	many	CASSTQGNTEAFF	TGCGCCAGCAGCACGCAGGGGAACACTGAAGCTTTCTTT
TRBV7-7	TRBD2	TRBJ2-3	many	CASKGTTSGSQIPQYF	TGTGCCAGCAAGGGCACGACTAGCGGCTCACAGATACCTCAGTATTTT
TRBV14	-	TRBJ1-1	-	CASSQLARSKAFF	TGTGCCAGCAGCCAACTAGCCAGGTCGAAAGCTTTCTTT
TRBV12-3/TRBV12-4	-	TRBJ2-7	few	CASSFSVYEQYF	TGTGCCAGCAGTTTTTCGGTCTACGAGCAGTACTTC
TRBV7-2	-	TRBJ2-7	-	CASSPGGAESYGQYF	TGTGCCAGCAGCCCCGGGGGAGCGGAATCCTACGGGCAGTACTTC
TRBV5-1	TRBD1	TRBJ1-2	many	CASSGGTAGRYGYTF	TGCGCCAGCAGCGGGGGGACAGCCGGCCGCTATGGCTACACCTTC
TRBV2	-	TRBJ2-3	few	CASKTVADTDTQYF	TGTGCCAGCAAGACGGTAGCAGACACAGATACGCAGTATTTT
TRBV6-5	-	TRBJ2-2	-	CASSYSTLNTGELFF	TGTGCCAGCAGTTACTCGACCCTTAACACCGGGGAGCTGTTTTTT
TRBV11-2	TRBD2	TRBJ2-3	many	CASSLRSGRADTQYF	TGTGCCAGCAGCTTAAGGAGCGGGAGGGCAGATACGCAGTATTTT
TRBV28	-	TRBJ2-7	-	CASNGGIDEQYF	TGTGCCAGCAACGGGGGCATCGACGAGCAGTACTTC
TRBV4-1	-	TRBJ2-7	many	CASSLDDRGKSYEQYF	TGCGCCAGCAGCCTAGACGACCGGGGGAAATCCTACGAGCAGTACTTC
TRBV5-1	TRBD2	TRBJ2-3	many	CASSLASTSGGTDTQYF	TGCGCCAGCAGCTTGGCCTCGACTAGCGGGGGCACAGATACGCAGTATTTT
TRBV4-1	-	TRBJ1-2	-	CASSQEGVYGYTF	TGCGCCAGCAGCCAAGAAGGGGTATATGGCTACACCTTC
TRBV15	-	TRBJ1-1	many	CATSYRQANTEAFF	TGTGCCACCAGCTATAGACAGGCGAACACTGAAGCTTTCTTT
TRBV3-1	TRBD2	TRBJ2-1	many	CASSRRLAGVIRLYTEQFF	TGTGCCAGCAGCCGTCGGCTAGCGGGGGTCATCCGACTTTACACTGAGCAGTTCTTC
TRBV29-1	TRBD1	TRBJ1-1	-	CSATGTGGNTEAFF	TGCAGCGCCACCGGGACAGGGGGAAACACTGAAGCTTTCTTT
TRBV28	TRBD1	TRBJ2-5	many	CASRVGGNQETQYF	TGTGCCAGCAGAGTAGGGGGCAACCAAGAGACCCAGTACTTC
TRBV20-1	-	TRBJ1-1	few	CSAAAGEFFAEAFF	TGCAGTGCAGCCGCAGGGGAATTTTTCGCTGAAGCTTTCTTT
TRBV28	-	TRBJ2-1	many	CASSLQEKGYNEQFF	TGTGCCAGCAGTTTACAGGAAAAGGGATACAATGAGCAGTTCTTC
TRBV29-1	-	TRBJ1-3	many	CSVGQYSGNTIYF	TGCAGCGTTGGTCAGTACTCTGGAAACACCATATATTTT
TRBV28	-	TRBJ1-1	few	CASSSGGRGTEAFF	TGTGCCAGCAGTTCGGGGGGAAGAGGGACTGAAGCTTTCTTT
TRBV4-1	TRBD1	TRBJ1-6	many	CASSLQGVANSPLHF	TGCGCCAGCAGCCTGCAGGGGGTAGCTAATTCACCCCTCCACTTT
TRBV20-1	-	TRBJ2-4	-	CSAREPLGQGYF	TGCAGTGCTAGAGAGCCCCTTGGGCAGGGCTACTTC
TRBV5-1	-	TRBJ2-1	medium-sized	CASSLEPQGDNEQFF	TGCGCCAGCAGCTTGGAGCCCCAAGGTGACAATGAGCAGTTCTTC
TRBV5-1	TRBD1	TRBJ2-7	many	CASSVGTGSSDEQYF	TGCGCCAGCAGCGTAGGGACAGGTTCTTCCGACGAGCAGTACTTC
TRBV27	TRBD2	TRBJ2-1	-	CASSLTPASGRGFYNEQFF	TGTGCCAGCAGTTTAACCCCTGCTAGCGGGAGAGGATTCTACAATGAGCAGTTCTTC
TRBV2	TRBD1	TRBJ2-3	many	CASSPDRVQDTQYF	TGTGCCAGCAGTCCGGACAGGGTCCAAGATACGCAGTATTTT
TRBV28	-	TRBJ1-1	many	CASTYPAGGSTEAFF	TGTGCCAGCACCTACCCCGCCGGGGGGAGTACTGAAGCTTTCTTT
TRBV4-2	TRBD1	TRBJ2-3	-	CAIGPGTGSLTDTQYF	TGTGCCATCGGCCCCGGGACAGGGTCTTTGACAGATACGCAGTATTTT
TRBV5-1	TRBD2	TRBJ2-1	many	CASSFTGTSGGGEQFF	TGCGCCAGCAGTTTCACCGGGACTAGCGGAGGTGGGGAGCAGTTCTTC
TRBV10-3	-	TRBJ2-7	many	CAISESDAAYEQYF	TGTGCCATCAGTGAGTCGGACGCGGCCTACGAGCAGTACTTC
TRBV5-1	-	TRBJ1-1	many	CASFGQMNTEAFF	TGCGCCAGCTTCGGACAGATGAACACTGAAGCTTTCTTT
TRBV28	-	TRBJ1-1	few	CAICSGISTEAFF	TGTGCAATTTGCTCGGGGATTTCCACTGAAGCTTTCTTT
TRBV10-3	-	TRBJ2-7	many	CAISDQGPGSYEQYF	TGTGCCATCAGTGACCAGGGGCCAGGGTCCTACGAGCAGTACTTC
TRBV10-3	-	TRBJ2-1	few	CARRDQPGDEQFF	TGTGCCAGACGGGATCAGCCAGGCGATGAGCAGTTCTTC
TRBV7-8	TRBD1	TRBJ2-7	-	CASKDTGGTSAYYEQYF	TGTGCCAGCAAAGACACAGGGGGCACTAGCGCCTACTACGAGCAGTACTTC
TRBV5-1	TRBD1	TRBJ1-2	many	CASSLDSDRVYGYTF	TGCGCCAGCAGCTTGGATTCGGACAGGGTCTATGGCTACACCTTC
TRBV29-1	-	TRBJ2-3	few	CSAGGQDGDTQYF	TGCAGCGCCGGGGGTCAGGACGGGGATACGCAGTATTTT
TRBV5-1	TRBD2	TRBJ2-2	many	CASSDRTSGNTGELFF	TGCGCCAGCAGCGATAGAACTAGCGGTAACACCGGGGAGCTGTTTTTT
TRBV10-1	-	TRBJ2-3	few	CASSEGGNTDTQYF	TGCGCCAGCAGTGAGGGGGGTAACACAGATACGCAGTATTTT
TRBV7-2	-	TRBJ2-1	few	CASSLAVRSYNEQFF	TGTGCCAGCAGCTTAGCTGTACGGTCCTACAATGAGCAGTTCTTC
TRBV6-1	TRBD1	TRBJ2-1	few	CASSPRDRGYNEQFF	TGTGCCAGCAGTCCCCGGGACAGGGGGTACAATGAGCAGTTCTTC
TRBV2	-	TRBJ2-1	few	CASSDGVQGQFF	TGTGCCAGCAGTGATGGGGTCCAGGGGCAGTTCTTC
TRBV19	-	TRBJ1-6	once	CASTDSGPDNSPLHF	TGTGCCAGTACCGATTCTGGGCCTGATAATTCACCCCTCCACTTT
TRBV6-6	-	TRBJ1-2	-	CASREGYGYTF	TGTGCCAGCCGGGAAGGGTATGGCTACACCTTC
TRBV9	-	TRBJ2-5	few	CASSVEETQYF	TGTGCCAGCAGCGTAGAAGAGACCCAGTACTTC
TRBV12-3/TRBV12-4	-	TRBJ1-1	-	CASSPDPVLKAFF	TGTGCCAGCAGCCCTGACCCCGTACTGAAAGCTTTCTTT